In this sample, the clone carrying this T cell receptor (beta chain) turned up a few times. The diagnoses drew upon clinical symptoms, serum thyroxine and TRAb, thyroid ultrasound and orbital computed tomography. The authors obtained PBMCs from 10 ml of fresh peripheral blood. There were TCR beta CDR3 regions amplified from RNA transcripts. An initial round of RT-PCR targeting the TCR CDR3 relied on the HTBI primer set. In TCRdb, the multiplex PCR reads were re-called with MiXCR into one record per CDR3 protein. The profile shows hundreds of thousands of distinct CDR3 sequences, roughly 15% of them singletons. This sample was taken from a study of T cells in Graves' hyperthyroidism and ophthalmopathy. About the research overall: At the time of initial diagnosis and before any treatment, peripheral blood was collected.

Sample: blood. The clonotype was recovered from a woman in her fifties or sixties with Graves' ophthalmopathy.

In nucleotides, the CDR3 is TGTGCCAGTAGTGCCTGGGCCAGGGGCTCCTACGAGCAGTACTTC. Residues: CASSAWARGSYEQYF. The chain uses TRBV19 and TRBJ2-7; possible D gene TRBD1, 6 bases. Trimming removed 5 bases at V and 0 bases at J, with 14 bases between. The CDR3 contains 15 residues. Germline V gene sequence: CDR1 LNHDA, CDR2 SQIVND (reference sequence).